This is a list of T cell receptor beta chains from one sample in a study of cytotoxic CD8 clonotypes in ibrutinib-treated CLL. Libraries were prepared by immunoSEQ multiplex PCR; TCRdb keeps only in-frame clonotypes and omits some of them. There are 150,000 to 200,000 clones in the sample; around three quarters occur only once, and 13% lies in the top ten. The sample was PBMCs, taken after 24 months of ibrutinib treatment. All receptors derive from a human donor with chronic lymphocytic leukemia. Both conserved end residues are part of each CDR3. The order of the fields is D gene, V gene, J gene, clone size, CDR3 protein, CDR3 DNA. The D gene is left open where the match is weak. For some rows the clone size is stated as once, few or many, or as a class when expanded; others skip it.

NA,TRBV6-5,TRBJ2-3,few,CASSHQTGPTDTQYF,TGTGCCAGCAGTCACCAGACGGGGCCCACAGATACGCAGTATTTT
NA,TRBV7-6,TRBJ2-7,NA,CASSVGGYYEQYF,TGTGCCAGCAGCGTCGGAGGGTACTACGAGCAGTACTTC
TRBD2,TRBV4-2,TRBJ2-7,NA,CASSQQDSGSSYEQYF,TGTGCCAGCAGCCAACAGGATAGCGGGAGCTCCTACGAGCAGTACTTC
TRBD2,TRBV5-1,TRBJ2-3,NA,CASSLEAAGGPDTQYF,TGCGCCAGCAGCTTGGAAGCAGCGGGAGGGCCAGATACGCAGTATTTT
TRBD1,TRBV19,TRBJ1-2,NA,CASSIQGGHYGYTF,TGTGCCAGTAGTATCCAGGGGGGCCACTATGGCTACACCTTC
TRBD2,TRBV7-8,TRBJ2-4,NA,CASSPSGSGNIQYF,TGTGCCAGCAGTCCAAGCGGGAGTGGCAACATTCAGTACTTC
NA,TRBV27,TRBJ2-7,NA,CASSLSTTGSYEQYF,TGTGCCAGCAGTTTATCTACCACAGGTTCCTACGAGCAGTACTTC
TRBD2,TRBV4-2,TRBJ2-4,NA,CASSQDNGLAGENIQYF,TGTGCCAGCAGCCAAGATAATGGACTAGCGGGGGAAAACATTCAGTACTTC
TRBD2,TRBV5-1,TRBJ2-1,once,CASSLATGGPDEQFF,TGCGCCAGCAGCTTGGCCACGGGAGGGCCAGATGAGCAGTTCTTC
TRBD2,TRBV30,TRBJ2-5,NA,CAWSASLAGAGETQYF,TGTGCCTGGAGTGCCTCCCTAGCGGGAGCAGGAGAGACCCAGTACTTC
NA,TRBV2,TRBJ2-7,NA,CASWFLGTVGYEQYF,TGTGCCAGCTGGTTTTTAGGGACCGTTGGTTACGAGCAGTACTTC
NA,TRBV5-1,TRBJ2-2,few,CASSLVGGDSTGELFF,TGCGCCAGCAGCTTAGTTGGGGGCGACTCGACCGGGGAGCTGTTTTTT
TRBD2,TRBV11-3,TRBJ2-3,NA,CASSLGGTGGADTQYF,TGTGCCAGCAGCTTAGGGGGAACGGGAGGCGCAGATACGCAGTATTTT
NA,TRBV9,TRBJ2-5,NA,CASSVAFGYPQETQYF,TGTGCCAGCAGCGTAGCCTTCGGGTACCCCCAAGAGACCCAGTACTTC
NA,TRBV21-1,TRBJ1-2,NA,CASKRCRDRGCDYGYTF,TGTGCCAGCAAGCGATGTCGGGACAGGGGATGTGACTATGGCTACACCTTC
NA,TRBV5-1,TRBJ2-2,NA,CASSLSRGVTNTGELFF,TGCGCCAGCAGCTTGTCCAGGGGGGTCACCAACACCGGGGAGCTGTTTTTT
NA,TRBV7-2,TRBJ2-1,few,CASSLGGSGSYNEQFF,TGTGCCAGCAGCTTAGGGGGGTCTGGCTCCTACAATGAGCAGTTCTTC
NA,TRBV11-1,TRBJ2-7,NA,CASSPDRSYEQYF,TGTGCCAGCAGCCCGGACAGATCCTACGAGCAGTACTTC
NA,TRBV7-6,TRBJ2-7,NA,CASSLDLGSSREQYF,TGTGCCAGCAGCTTAGATCTAGGGAGCTCGCGGGAGCAGTACTTC
TRBD2,TRBV7-9,TRBJ2-7,NA,CASSPWGLAGADYEQYF,TGTGCCAGCAGCCCTTGGGGGCTAGCGGGAGCCGACTACGAGCAGTACTTC
NA,TRBV10-3,TRBJ2-6,once,CAIRSDSGANVLTF,TGTGCCATCAGGTCGGACTCTGGGGCCAACGTCCTGACTTTC
NA,TRBV5-6,TRBJ1-2,NA,CASSFRRTSAGSYGYTF,TGTGCCAGCAGCTTCCGTAGGACATCGGCAGGGAGCTATGGCTACACCTTC
NA,TRBV11-2,TRBJ2-1,NA,CASSLAAGHSYNEQFF,TGTGCCAGCAGCTTAGCAGCCGGGCACTCCTACAATGAGCAGTTCTTC
NA,TRBV4-3,TRBJ2-2,NA,CASSQEAGQLYTGELFF,TGCGCCAGCAGCCAAGAGGCCGGTCAGCTATACACCGGGGAGCTGTTTTTT
TRBD1,TRBV7-9,TRBJ1-2,few,CASSSGTGELLGYTF,TGTGCCAGCAGCTCCGGGACAGGGGAATTGCTTGGCTACACCTTC
NA,TRBV28,TRBJ1-5,NA,CASSLGDPDNQPQHF,TGTGCCAGCAGTTTGGGAGACCCCGACAATCAGCCCCAGCATTTT
TRBD2,TRBV9,TRBJ2-1,NA,CASSNRLAGGRNEQFF,TGTGCCAGCAGTAATCGACTAGCGGGAGGTCGGAATGAGCAGTTCTTC
TRBD2,TRBV10-3,TRBJ2-1,NA,CAISESPASGSTYNEQFF,TGTGCCATCAGTGAGTCGCCGGCTAGCGGGAGTACCTACAATGAGCAGTTCTTC
NA,TRBV29-1,TRBJ1-1,NA,CSVGRGPEAFF,TGCAGCGTTGGTAGGGGCCCTGAAGCTTTCTTT
NA,TRBV13,TRBJ2-2,NA,CASSITGELFF,TGTGCCAGCAGCATCACCGGGGAGCTGTTTTTT
TRBD1,TRBV7-3,TRBJ2-1,NA,CASSTGQAAYNEQFF,TGTGCCAGCAGCACGGGACAGGCCGCCTACAATGAGCAGTTCTTC
NA,TRBV14,TRBJ2-1,NA,CASSQLEWLGALNEQFF,TGTGCCAGCAGCCAATTGGAATGGCTAGGGGCCCTCAATGAGCAGTTCTTC
TRBD2,TRBV2,TRBJ2-5,NA,CASSATSLETQYF,TGTGCCAGCAGTGCGACTAGCTTGGAGACCCAGTACTTC
TRBD1,TRBV5-1,TRBJ1-1,NA,CASSLGTGVHTEAFF,TGCGCCAGCAGCTTGGGTACAGGGGTACACACTGAAGCTTTCTTT
NA,TRBV4-3,TRBJ2-2,NA,CASSQSRGSGELFF,TGCGCCAGCAGCCAATCAAGGGGGTCCGGGGAGCTGTTTTTT
NA,TRBV18,TRBJ2-1,few,CASSPQDYPSNEQFF,TGTGCCAGCTCACCTCAGGACTATCCCAGCAATGAGCAGTTCTTC
TRBD1,TRBV4-2,TRBJ2-7,NA,CASSQADRGAGEQYF,TGTGCCAGCAGCCAGGCGGACAGGGGAGCGGGCGAGCAGTACTTC
NA,TRBV30,TRBJ2-3,NA,CAWRKQGTDTQYF,TGTGCCTGGAGAAAACAGGGCACAGATACGCAGTATTTT
TRBD2,TRBV19,TRBJ2-3,NA,CASSITSGRAADTQYF,TGTGCCAGTAGTATCACTAGCGGGAGGGCTGCAGATACGCAGTATTTT
TRBD1,TRBV30,TRBJ2-5,NA,CAWSTGQGAGETQYF,TGTGCCTGGAGCACCGGACAGGGGGCAGGAGAGACCCAGTACTTC
NA,TRBV7-2,TRBJ2-7,NA,CASSLNGLLDEQYF,TGTGCCAGCAGCTTAAACGGCCTACTCGACGAGCAGTACTTC
NA,TRBV14,TRBJ1-3,once,CASSQGWGSSGNTIYF,TGTGCCAGCAGCCAAGGCTGGGGGAGCTCTGGAAACACCATATATTTT
TRBD2,TRBV5-1,TRBJ2-3,few,CASSAGTMGDTQYF,TGCGCCAGCAGCGCCGGGACTATGGGGGATACGCAGTATTTT
TRBD1,TRBV5-1,TRBJ2-3,NA,CASSITGVGDTQYF,TGCGCCAGCAGCATTACAGGGGTTGGAGATACGCAGTATTTT
TRBD2,TRBV30,TRBJ2-7,NA,CACGLASEQYF,TGTGCCTGTGGACTAGCATCTGAGCAGTACTTC
TRBD1,TRBV6-1,TRBJ1-5,NA,CASSESQGARQPQHF,TGTGCCAGCAGTGAATCTCAGGGGGCCAGGCAGCCCCAGCATTTT
NA,TRBV5-6,TRBJ2-2,NA,CASRGTGELFF,TGTGCCAGCAGGGGTACCGGGGAGCTGTTTTTT
TRBD2,TRBV9,TRBJ2-5,NA,CASSESPKREGRETQYF,TGTGCCAGCAGCGAGAGCCCTAAGCGGGAGGGTAGGGAGACCCAGTACTTC